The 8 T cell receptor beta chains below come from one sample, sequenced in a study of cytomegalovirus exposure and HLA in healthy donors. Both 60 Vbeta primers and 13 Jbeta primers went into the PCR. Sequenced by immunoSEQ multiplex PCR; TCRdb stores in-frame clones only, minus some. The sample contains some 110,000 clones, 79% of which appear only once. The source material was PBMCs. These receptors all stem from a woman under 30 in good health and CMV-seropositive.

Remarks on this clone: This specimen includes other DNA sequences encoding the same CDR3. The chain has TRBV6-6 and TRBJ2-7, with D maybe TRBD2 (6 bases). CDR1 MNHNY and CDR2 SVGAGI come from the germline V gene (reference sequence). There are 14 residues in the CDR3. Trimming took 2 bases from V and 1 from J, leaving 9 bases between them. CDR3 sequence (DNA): TGTGCCAGCAGTTACGCCGCGGGATCCTACGAGCAGTACTTC. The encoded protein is CASSYAAGSYEQYF.

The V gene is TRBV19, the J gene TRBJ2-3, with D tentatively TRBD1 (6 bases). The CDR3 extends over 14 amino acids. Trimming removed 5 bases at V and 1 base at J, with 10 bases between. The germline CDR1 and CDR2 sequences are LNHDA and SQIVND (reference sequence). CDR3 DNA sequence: TGTGCCAGTAGTGGGTCAGGGGGCACAGATACGCAGTATTTT. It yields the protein CASSGSGGTDTQYF.

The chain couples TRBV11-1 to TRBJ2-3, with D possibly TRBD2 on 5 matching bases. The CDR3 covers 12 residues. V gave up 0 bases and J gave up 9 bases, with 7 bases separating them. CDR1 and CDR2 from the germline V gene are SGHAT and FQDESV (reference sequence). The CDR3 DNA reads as TGTGCCAGCAGCTTAGCAAGGGAGACGCAGTATTTT. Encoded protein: CASSLARETQYF.

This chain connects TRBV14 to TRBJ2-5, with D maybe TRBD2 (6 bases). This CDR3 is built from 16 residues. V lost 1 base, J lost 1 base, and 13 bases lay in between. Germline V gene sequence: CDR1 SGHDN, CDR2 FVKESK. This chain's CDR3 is CASSQAGGVLQETQYF. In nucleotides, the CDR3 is TGTGCCAGCAGCCAAGCTGGCGGGGTCCTCCAAGAGACCCAGTACTTC.

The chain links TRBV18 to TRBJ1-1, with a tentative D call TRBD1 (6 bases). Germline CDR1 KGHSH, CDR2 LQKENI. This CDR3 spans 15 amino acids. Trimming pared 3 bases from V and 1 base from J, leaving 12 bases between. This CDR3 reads CASSPRQEPNTEAFF. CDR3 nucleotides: TGTGCCAGCTCACCGCGACAGGAGCCGAACACTGAAGCTTTCTTT.

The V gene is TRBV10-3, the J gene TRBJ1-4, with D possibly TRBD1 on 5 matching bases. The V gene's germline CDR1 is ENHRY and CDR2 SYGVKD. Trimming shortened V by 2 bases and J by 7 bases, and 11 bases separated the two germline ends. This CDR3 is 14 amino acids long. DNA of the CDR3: TGTGCCATCAGTGAGGGGGGGTTACGTGAAAAACTGTTTTTT. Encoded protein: CAISEGGLREKLFF.

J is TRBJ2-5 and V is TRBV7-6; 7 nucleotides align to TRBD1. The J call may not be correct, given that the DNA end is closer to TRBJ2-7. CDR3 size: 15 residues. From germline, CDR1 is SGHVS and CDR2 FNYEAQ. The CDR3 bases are TGTGCCAGCAGCCACACCGGGACAGCCCCAGGCGAGCAGTACTTC. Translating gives CASSHTGTAPGEQYF.

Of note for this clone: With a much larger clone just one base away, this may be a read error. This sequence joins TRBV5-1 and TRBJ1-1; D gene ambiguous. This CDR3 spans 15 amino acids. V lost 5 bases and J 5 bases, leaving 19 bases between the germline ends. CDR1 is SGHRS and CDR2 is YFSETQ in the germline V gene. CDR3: CASRSGGLIKTEAFF. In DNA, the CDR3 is TGCGCCAGCAGGTCAGGCGGACTCATCAAAACTGAAGCTTTCTTT. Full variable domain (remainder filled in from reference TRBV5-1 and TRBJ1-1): KAGVTQTPRYLIKTRGQQVTLSCSPISGHRSVSWYQQTPGQGLQFLFEYFSETQRNKGNFPGRFSGRQFSNSRSEMNVSTLELGDSALYLCASRSGGLIKTEAFFGQGTRLTVV.